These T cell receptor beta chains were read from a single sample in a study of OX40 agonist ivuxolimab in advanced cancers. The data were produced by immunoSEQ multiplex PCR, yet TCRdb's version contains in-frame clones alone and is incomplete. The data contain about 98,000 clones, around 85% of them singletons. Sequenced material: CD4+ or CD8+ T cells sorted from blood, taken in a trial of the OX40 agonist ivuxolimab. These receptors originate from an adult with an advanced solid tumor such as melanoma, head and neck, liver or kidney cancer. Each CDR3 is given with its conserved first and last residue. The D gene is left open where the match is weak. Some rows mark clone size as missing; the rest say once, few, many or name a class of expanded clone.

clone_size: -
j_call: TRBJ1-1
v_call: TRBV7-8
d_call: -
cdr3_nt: TGTGCCAGCAGCCTCGTCGGGGGTAGGAAAGCGGCTTTCTTT
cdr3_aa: CASSLVGGRKAAFF

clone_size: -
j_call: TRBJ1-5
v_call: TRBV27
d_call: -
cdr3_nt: TGTGCCAGCAGCCATCAGGGCAGGGACCAGCCCCAGCATTTT
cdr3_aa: CASSHQGRDQPQHF

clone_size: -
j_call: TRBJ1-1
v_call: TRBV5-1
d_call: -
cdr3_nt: TGCGCCAGCAGCCCCGGGACGATGAACACTGAAGCTTTCTTT
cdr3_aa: CASSPGTMNTEAFF

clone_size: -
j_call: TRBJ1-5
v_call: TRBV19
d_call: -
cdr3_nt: TGTGCCAGTAGTATCGTCACTCTACAGCCCCAGCATTTT
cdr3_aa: CASSIVTLQPQHF

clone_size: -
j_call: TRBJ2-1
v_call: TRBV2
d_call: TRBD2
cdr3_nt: TGTGCCAGCAGTCTTGGACTAGTCCCTTTCAATGAGCAGTTCTTC
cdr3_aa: CASSLGLVPFNEQFF

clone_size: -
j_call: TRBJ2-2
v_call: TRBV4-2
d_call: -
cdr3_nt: TGTGCCAGCAGCGCCGTTAGCACCGGGGAGCTGTTTTTT
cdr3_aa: CASSAVSTGELFF

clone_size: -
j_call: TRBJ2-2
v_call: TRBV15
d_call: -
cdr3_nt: TGTGCCACCAGCAGAGCCTTGCGAGCCGGGGAGCTGTTTTTT
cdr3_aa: CATSRALRAGELFF

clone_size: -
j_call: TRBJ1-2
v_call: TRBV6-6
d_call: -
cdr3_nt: TGTGCCAGCAGTTACTGGGGGCACTATGGCTACACCTTC
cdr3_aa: CASSYWGHYGYTF

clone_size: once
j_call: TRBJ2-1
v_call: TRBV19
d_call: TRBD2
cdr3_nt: TGTGCCAGTAGTGTAGACCACGGGAGGGCCCTCAATGAGCAGTTCTTC
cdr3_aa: CASSVDHGRALNEQFF

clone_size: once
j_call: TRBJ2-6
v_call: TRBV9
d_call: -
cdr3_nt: TGTGCCAGCAGCGCCGGGGGATCTGGGGCCAACGTCCTGACTTTC
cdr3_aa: CASSAGGSGANVLTF

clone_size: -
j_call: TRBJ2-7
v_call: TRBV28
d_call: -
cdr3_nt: TGTGCCAGCAGTTTATTCGGGGCTCGGTACGAGCAGTACTTC
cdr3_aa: CASSLFGARYEQYF